This passage covers 6 T cell receptor beta chains from one sample sequenced in a study of regulatory T cells in long-lasting Graves disease. The time point: newly diagnosed GD, antithyroid drugs for less than 3 months. Researchers made the TCR library from RNA that was extracted from PBMCs. For TCR beta, libraries came from iRepertoire HTBI primers and Arm-PCR of CDR3 regions. TCRdb itself ran the multiplex PCR reads through MiXCR, one entry per CDR3 protein. The table has roughly 220,000 distinct CDR3 sequences, around 17% seen once. The input for sequencing was peripheral blood mononuclear cells (PBMCs), taken at new diagnosis, from a patient treated with antithyroid drugs. The receptors shown here come from a female donor with Graves disease.

The chain links TRBV27 to TRBJ2-1; D uncertain. Trimming removed 10 bases from V and 3 bases from J, with 13 bases in between. Germline V gives CDR1 MNHEY, CDR2 SMNVEV (reference sequence). CDR3 length equals 13 residues. In DNA, the CDR3 is TGTGCCACCTCGTATAGCAACTACAATGAGCAGTTCTTC. Translating it yields CATSYSNYNEQFF.

The table lists this clonotype with a few counts. Just one base apart from a much larger clone, this may be a read error. It is likely a read error, because the conserved phenylalanine at the end of the CDR3 is missing. The rearrangement links TRBV30 to TRBJ2-1, with TRBD2 matching 8 bases. With V trimmed by 0 bases and J by 12 bases, 1 base remained unmatched. This CDR3 has 11 residues. Germline CDR1 reads GTSNPN; CDR2 reads SVGIG (reference sequence). CDR3 sequence (DNA): TGTGCCTGGAGTGTCGGGGGGGTGCAGTTCTCC. It codes for CAWSVGGVQFS.

This clonotype was seen repeatedly, ten times or more. This rearrangement joins TRBV12-3 or TRBV12-4 to TRBJ1-4; D call uncertain. The V and J ends lost 5 bases and 5 bases respectively, with 18 bases between them. This CDR3 is 16 amino acids long. Written as DNA, the CDR3 is TGTGCCAGCAGTACCCGGTTTGCCCCTGACAATGAAAAACTGTTTTTT. The encoded protein is CASSTRFAPDNEKLFF.

This clonotype has ten or more counts. In DNA, the CDR3 is TGTGCCAGCAGCCATACGTCAGGGGGAGGGAATGAAAAACTGTTTTTT. Amino acids: CASSHTSGGGNEKLFF. This chain connects TRBV4-2 to TRBJ1-4; TRBD1 aligns across 7 bases. CDR1 LGHNA and CDR2 YNFKEQ come from the germline V gene. With 3 bases clipped from V and 5 bases from J, the junction kept 9 bases outside the gene matches. The CDR3 has 16 residues.

In this sample, this clonotype turned up many times. The chain couples TRBV4-2 to TRBJ1-4; D is unresolved. CDR1 and CDR2 (germline): LGHNA, YNFKEQ. The CDR3 extends over 14 amino acids. Deletions cut 4 bases from V and 6 bases from J, with 12 bases between. CDR3 nucleotides: TGTGCCAGCAGCCTCAACAAAGGAGATGAAAAACTGTTTTTT. This gives the protein CASSLNKGDEKLFF.

This clonotype was counted at least ten times. The chain joins TRBV12-3 or TRBV12-4 to TRBJ2-3, with 7 bases aligning to TRBD2. The CDR3 extends over 13 amino acids. V was clipped by 3 bases and J by 6 bases; unmatched bases: 3. Here the CDR3 DNA reads TGTGCCAGCAGTTTGGCGGGAGTCGATACGCAGTATTTT. Its protein is CASSLAGVDTQYF.